Shown below are 5 T cell receptor beta chains from a single sample sequenced in a study of T cell clonality in common variable immunodeficiency. This table comes from immunoSEQ multiplex PCR, and its TCRdb copy is limited to in-frame clones, with some not included. The profile covers 60,000 to 75,000 clones, none occurring a single time. The specimen sequenced was peripheral blood mononuclear cells. Source of these receptors: a person aged 18-70 years in good health.

The table lists this clone with many counts. The CDR3 is cut off 3 residues early in the read; its end comes from the germline J gene. The rearrangement links TRBV11-3 to TRBJ1-1; maybe TRBD1 (6 bases). The ends were cut back, 5 bases at V and 1 base at J, with 11 bases in the middle. The CDR3 runs 14 residues. Germline CDR1 is SGHNT and CDR2 is YENEEA. The part of the CDR3 DNA that was read is TGTGCCAGCAGCCCCAGACAGGCGAACACTGAA. It is translated as CASSPRQANTE. The whole CDR3 sequence is CASSPRQANTEAFF. The full variable domain, in which reference TRBV11-3 and TRBJ1-1 provide the parts outside the CDR3, is EAGVVQSPRYKIIEKKQPVAFWCNPISGHNTLYWYLQNLGQGPELLIRYENEEAVDDSQLPKDRFSAERLKGVDSTLKIQPAELGDSAVYLCASSPRQANTEAFFGQGTRLTVV.

This clone was seen at least ten times. The observed sequence ends 3 residues before the CDR3 terminus, with the missing tail filled in from the germline J gene. This chain connects TRBV20-1 to TRBJ2-1, with 7 nucleotides matching TRBD2. Germline trimming cut 0 bases from V and 3 bases from J; bases unmatched to any gene: 5. Germline V lookup: CDR1 DFQATT, CDR2 SNEGSKA (reference sequence). This CDR3 comprises 15 residues. The CDR3 DNA, read in part, is TGCAGTGCTAGAGATAGCGGGTGGGGCTACAATGAG. It is translated as CSARDSGWGYNE. The entire CDR3 is CSARDSGWGYNEQFF.

This clone was seen many times. Sequencing ends 3 residues short of the CDR3 end; the germline J gene provides the rest. The J gene is TRBJ2-7, the V gene TRBV5-6; 9 bases map to TRBD1. This CDR3 region has 13 residues. Per the germline V gene, CDR1 is SGHDT and CDR2 is YYEEEE. V was clipped by 2 bases and J by 6 bases; unmatched bases: 3. The sequenced CDR3 bases are TGTGCCAGCAGCTTCCGGGACAGGGTCGAG. It encodes CASSFRDRVE. The CDR3 reads in full as CASSFRDRVEQYF. Drawing the rest from reference TRBV5-6 and TRBJ2-7, the complete variable domain is DAGVTQSPTHLIKTRGQQVTLRCSPKSGHDTVSWYQQALGQGPQFIFQYYEEEERQRGNFPDRFSGHQFPNYSSELNVNALLLGDSALYLCASSFRDRVEQYFGPGTRLTVT.

The sample holds many counts of this clone. The CDR3 is cut off 3 residues early in the read; its end comes from the germline J gene. V is TRBV4-1 and J is TRBJ2-7, with D perhaps TRBD1 (5 bases). Germline lookup yields CDR1 MGHRA and CDR2 YSYEKL. The CDR3 has 15 residues. Trimming left V 0 bases short and J 1 base short, with 10 bases between. CDR3 loop: CASSQEATDSYEQYF. CDR3 DNA (partial): TGCGCCAGCAGCCAAGAAGCGACAGATTCCTACGAG.

The table lists this clone with many counts. The covered CDR3 bases are TGTGCCAGCAGTTATCAACAGACCTACGAG. It yields the protein CASSYQQTYE. The CDR3 reads in full as CASSYQQTYEQYF. V is TRBV6-2 or TRBV6-3 and J is TRBJ2-7; no definite D call. The read finishes 3 residues shy of the CDR3 end, and the germline J gene is used to complete it. The CDR3 consists of 13 residues. Germline V CDR1 and CDR2: MNHEY, SVGEGT. The V and J ends lost 3 bases and 2 bases respectively, with 8 bases between them.